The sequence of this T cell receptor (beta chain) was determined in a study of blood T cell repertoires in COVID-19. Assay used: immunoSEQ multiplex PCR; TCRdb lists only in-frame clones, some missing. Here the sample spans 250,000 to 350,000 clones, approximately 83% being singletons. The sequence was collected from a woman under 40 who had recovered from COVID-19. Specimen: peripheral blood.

CDR3 protein: CASSLGLAGGPRGDLQYF. Here the CDR3 DNA reads TGTGCCAGCAGCTTAGGACTAGCGGGAGGGCCGCGAGGAGACCTCCAGTACTTC. V usage is TRBV7-2 and J usage is TRBJ2-5; the match to TRBD2 covers 14 bases. J was trimmed by 10 bases and V by 1 base; bases with no gene match: 14. Germline CDR1 reads SGHTA; CDR2 reads FQGNSA. The CDR3 has 18 residues.